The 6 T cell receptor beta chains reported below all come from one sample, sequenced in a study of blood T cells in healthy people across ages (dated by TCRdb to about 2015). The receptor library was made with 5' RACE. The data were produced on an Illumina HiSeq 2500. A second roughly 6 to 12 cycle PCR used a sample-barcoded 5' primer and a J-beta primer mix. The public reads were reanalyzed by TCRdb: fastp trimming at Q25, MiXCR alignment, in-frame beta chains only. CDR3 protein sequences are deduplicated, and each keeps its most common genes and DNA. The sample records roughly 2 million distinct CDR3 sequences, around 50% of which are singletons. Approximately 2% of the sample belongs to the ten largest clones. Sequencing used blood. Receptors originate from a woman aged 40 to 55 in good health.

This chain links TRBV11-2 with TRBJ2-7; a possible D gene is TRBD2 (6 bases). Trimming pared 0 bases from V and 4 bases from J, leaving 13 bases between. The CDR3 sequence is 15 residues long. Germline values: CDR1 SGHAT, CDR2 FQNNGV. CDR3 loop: CASSLEGGPGYEQYF. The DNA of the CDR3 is TGTGCCAGCAGCTTAGAGGGGGGACCGGGATACGAGCAGTACTTC.

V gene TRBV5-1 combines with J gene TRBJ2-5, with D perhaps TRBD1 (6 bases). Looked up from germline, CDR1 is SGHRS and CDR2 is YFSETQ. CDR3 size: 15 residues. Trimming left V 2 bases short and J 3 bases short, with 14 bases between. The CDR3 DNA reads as TGCGCCAGCAGCTTCAGGGGTGGTTGGGAAGAGACCCAGTACTTC. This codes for CASSFRGGWEETQYF.

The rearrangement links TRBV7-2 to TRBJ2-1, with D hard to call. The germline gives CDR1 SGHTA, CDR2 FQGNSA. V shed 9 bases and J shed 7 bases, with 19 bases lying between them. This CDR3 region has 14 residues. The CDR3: CASVLGYPVNEQFF. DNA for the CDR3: TGTGCCAGTGTACTGGGCTACCCGGTAAATGAGCAGTTCTTC. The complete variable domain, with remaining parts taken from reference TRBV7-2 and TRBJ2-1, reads GAGVSQSPSNKVTEKGKDVELRCDPISGHTALYWYRQSLGQGLEFLIYFQGNSAPDKSGLPSDRFSAERTGGSVSTLTIQRTQQEDSAVYLCASVLGYPVNEQFFGPGTRLTVL.

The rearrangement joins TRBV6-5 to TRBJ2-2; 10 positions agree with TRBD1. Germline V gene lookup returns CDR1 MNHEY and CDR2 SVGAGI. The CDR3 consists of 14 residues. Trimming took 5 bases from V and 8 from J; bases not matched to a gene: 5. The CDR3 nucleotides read TGTGCCAGCAGTCATGACAGGGGGCCGGGGGAGCTGTTTTTT. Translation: CASSHDRGPGELFF.

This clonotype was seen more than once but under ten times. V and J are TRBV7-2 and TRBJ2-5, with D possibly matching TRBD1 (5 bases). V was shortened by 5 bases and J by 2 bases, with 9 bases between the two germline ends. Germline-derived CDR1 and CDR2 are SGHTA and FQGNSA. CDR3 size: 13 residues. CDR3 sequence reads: CASSQNRQETQYF. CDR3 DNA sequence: TGTGCCAGCAGCCAAAACAGGCAAGAGACCCAGTACTTC.

This CDR3 is CASSPLGIGFDSYEQYF. CDR3 nucleotide sequence: TGTGCCAGCTCACCCCTTGGCATCGGATTCGATTCCTACGAGCAGTACTTC. V and J are TRBV18 and TRBJ2-7; unclear D gene. The CDR3 has 17 residues. The V gene's germline CDR1 is KGHSH and CDR2 LQKENI. V lost 3 bases to trimming and J lost 1 base, with 19 bases between them.